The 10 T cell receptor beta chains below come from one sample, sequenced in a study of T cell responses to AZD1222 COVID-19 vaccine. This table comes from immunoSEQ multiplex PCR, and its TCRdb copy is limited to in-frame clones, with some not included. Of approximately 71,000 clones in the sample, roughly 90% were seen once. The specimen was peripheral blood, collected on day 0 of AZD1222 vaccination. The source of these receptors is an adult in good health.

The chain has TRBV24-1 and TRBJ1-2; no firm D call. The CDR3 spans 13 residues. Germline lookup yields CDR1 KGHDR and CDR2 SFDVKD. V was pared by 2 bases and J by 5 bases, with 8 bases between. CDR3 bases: TGTGCCACCAGTGATTCTCCGGAGTATGGCTACACCTTC. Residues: CATSDSPEYGYTF.

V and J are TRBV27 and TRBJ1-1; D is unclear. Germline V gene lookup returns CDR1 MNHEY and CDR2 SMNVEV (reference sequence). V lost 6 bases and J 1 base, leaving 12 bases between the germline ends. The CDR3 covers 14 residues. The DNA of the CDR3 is TGTGCCAGCAGCCTGGTGGACGGGAACACTGAAGCTTTCTTT. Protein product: CASSLVDGNTEAFF.

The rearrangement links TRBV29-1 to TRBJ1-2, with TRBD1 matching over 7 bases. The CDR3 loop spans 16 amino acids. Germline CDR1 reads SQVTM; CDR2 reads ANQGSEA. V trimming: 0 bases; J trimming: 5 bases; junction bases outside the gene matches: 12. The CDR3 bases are TGCAGCGTTGAAGACCTCCGGGACAGAGATTCTTATGGCTACACCTTC. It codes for CSVEDLRDRDSYGYTF.

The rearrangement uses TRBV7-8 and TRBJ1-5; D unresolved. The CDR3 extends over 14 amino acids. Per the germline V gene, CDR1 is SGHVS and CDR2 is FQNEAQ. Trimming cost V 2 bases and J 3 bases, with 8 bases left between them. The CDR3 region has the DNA TGTGCCAGCAGCTTACAGAGGGACAATCAGCCCCAGCATTTT. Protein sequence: CASSLQRDNQPQHF.

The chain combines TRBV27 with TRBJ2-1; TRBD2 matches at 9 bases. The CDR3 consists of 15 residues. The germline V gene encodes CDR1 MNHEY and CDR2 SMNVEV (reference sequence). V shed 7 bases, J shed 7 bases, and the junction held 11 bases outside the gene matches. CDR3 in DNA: TGTGCCAGCACCCCTCTAGGCGGGAGGGGAAATGAGCAGTTCTTC. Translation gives CASTPLGGRGNEQFF.

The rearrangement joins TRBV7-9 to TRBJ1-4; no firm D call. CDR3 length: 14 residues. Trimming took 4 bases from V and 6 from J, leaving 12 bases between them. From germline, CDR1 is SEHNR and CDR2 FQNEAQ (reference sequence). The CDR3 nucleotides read TGTGCCAGCAGCTCTAGGGCCGGCGATGAAAAACTGTTTTTT. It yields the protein CASSSRAGDEKLFF.

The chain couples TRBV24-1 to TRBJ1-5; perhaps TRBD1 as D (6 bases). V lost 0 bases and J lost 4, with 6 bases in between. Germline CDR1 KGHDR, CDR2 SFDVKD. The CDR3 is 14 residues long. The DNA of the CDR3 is TGTGCCACCAGTGATTTGAGGGGGAATCAGCCCCAGCATTTT. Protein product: CATSDLRGNQPQHF.

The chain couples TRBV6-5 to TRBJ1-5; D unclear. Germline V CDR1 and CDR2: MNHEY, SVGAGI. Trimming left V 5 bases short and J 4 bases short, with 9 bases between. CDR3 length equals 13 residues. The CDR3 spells CASSRVRNQPQHF. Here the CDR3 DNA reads TGTGCCAGCAGTCGCGTCAGAAATCAGCCCCAGCATTTT.

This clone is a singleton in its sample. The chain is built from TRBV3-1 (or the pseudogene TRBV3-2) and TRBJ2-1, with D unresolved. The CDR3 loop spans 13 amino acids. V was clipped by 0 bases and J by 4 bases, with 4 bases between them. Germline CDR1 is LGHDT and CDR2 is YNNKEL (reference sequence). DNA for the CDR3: TGTGCCAGCAGCCAAGACAGGTACAATGAGCAGTTCTTC. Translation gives CASSQDRYNEQFF.

The CDR3 loop is CASSIEEGGRPQHF. The CDR3 DNA is TGTGCCAGTAGTATAGAAGAGGGGGGTAGGCCCCAGCATTTT. The chain joins TRBV19 to TRBJ1-5, with a tentative D call TRBD1 (6 bases). The germline CDR1 and CDR2 sequences are LNHDA and SQIVND (reference sequence). The CDR3 is 14 amino acids. Between the trimmed V and J ends, which lost 0 bases and 9 bases, there was a span of 12 bases.